One and the same sample provided the 25 T cell receptor beta chains below, sequenced in a study of blood T cell repertoires in COVID-19. The data were produced by immunoSEQ multiplex PCR, yet TCRdb's version contains in-frame clones alone and is incomplete. The table lists approximately 140,000 clones, about 85% of them singletons. Sequencing used peripheral blood. These receptors were obtained from a human donor in a cohort sampled during active COVID-19.

This chain joins TRBV4-1 and TRBJ1-6; D gene unclear. V lost 0 bases, J lost 6 bases, and 12 bases lay in between. Germline V CDR1 and CDR2: MGHRA, YSYEKL. This CDR3 is 16 amino acids long. In DNA form, the CDR3 reads TGCGCCAGCAGCCAAGATTTCGCGGGAAGTAATTCACCCCTCCACTTT. Encoded protein: CASSQDFAGSNSPLHF.

The gene calls are TRBV6-6 and TRBJ1-5; D remains ambiguous. The V end lost 8 bases, the J end lost 0 bases, and 14 bases lay between the germline ends. CDR3 length equals 15 residues. Germline CDR1 and CDR2: MNHNY and SVGAGI (reference sequence). The DNA for the CDR3 is TGTGCCAGCCGTGAGCAGGTAGATAGCAATCAGCCCCAGCATTTT. Translated: CASREQVDSNQPQHF.

J is TRBJ1-1 and V is TRBV19; possible D gene TRBD1, 6 bases. The CDR3 sequence is 14 residues long. CDR1 is LNHDA, CDR2 SQIVND, per germline (reference sequence). The V and J ends lost 4 bases and 3 bases respectively, with 12 bases between them. CDR3 region: CASSKAGADTEAFF. CDR3 nucleotides: TGTGCCAGTAGTAAGGCAGGGGCGGACACTGAAGCTTTCTTT.

V gene TRBV5-1 combines with J gene TRBJ1-1; no clear D. Germline lookup yields CDR1 SGHRS and CDR2 YFSETQ. The V end was cut by 0 bases, the J end by 0 bases, with 9 bases between. CDR3 length: 15 amino acids. The CDR3 nucleotides are TGCGCCAGCAGCTTGGCAGTAACCCTGAACACTGAAGCTTTCTTT. Protein: CASSLAVTLNTEAFF.

The gene calls are TRBV6-1 and TRBJ2-7, with TRBD2 matching 8 bases. CDR1 is MNHNS, CDR2 SASEGT, per germline. This CDR3 has 14 amino acids. Trimming at V came to 4 bases and at J to 6 bases, leaving 8 bases not matched to a gene. The DNA for the CDR3 is TGTGCCAGCAGTGGAGCGGGAGAGGTCCGCGAGCAGTACTTC. Translated, it gives CASSGAGEVREQYF.

The chain combines TRBV7-3 with TRBJ2-2; 7 nucleotides align to TRBD2. From germline, CDR1 is SGHTA and CDR2 FQGTGA. V was clipped by 8 bases and J by 0 bases; unmatched bases: 9. The CDR3 sequence is 16 residues long. The CDR3 region has the DNA TGTGCCAGCCGACTGGGGGGGAACGCGAACACCGGGGAGCTGTTTTTT. This translates into CASRLGGNANTGELFF.

The gene calls are TRBV6-5 and TRBJ2-7; TRBD2 is a possible D gene (6 bases). The CDR3 has 13 amino acids. Trimming left V 5 bases short and J 0 bases short, with 8 bases between. CDR1 MNHEY and CDR2 SVGAGI come from the germline V gene. CDR3 sequence: CASSLASSYEQYF. The CDR3 nucleotides are TGTGCCAGCAGTCTAGCGTCCTCCTACGAGCAGTACTTC.

V gene TRBV18 combines with J gene TRBJ2-7; unclear D gene. The CDR3 is made up of 14 amino acids. Looked up from germline, CDR1 is KGHSH and CDR2 is LQKENI. The V and J ends lost 3 bases and 5 bases respectively, with 14 bases between them. The CDR3: CASSPSVPTNEQYF. Here the CDR3 DNA reads TGTGCCAGCTCACCCTCGGTCCCCACCAACGAGCAGTACTTC.

This clone was picked up one time. The V and J genes are TRBV3-1 (or the pseudogene TRBV3-2) and TRBJ2-7; TRBD1 might be the D (6 bases). The V end was cut by 1 base, the J end by 3 bases, with 7 bases between. Germline CDR1 reads LGHDT; CDR2 reads YNNKEL (reference sequence). The CDR3 runs 13 residues. Here the CDR3 reads CASSQGDIYEQYF. The CDR3 DNA is TGTGCCAGCAGCCAAGGGGACATCTACGAGCAGTACTTC.

This clone was detected only a few times. Here the CDR3 reads CASSFGRQVNYGYTF. DNA of the CDR3: TGCGCCAGCAGCTTTGGAAGACAGGTCAACTATGGCTACACCTTC. The chain joins TRBV5-1 to TRBJ1-2; D perhaps matches TRBD1 (6 bases). The germline V gene encodes CDR1 SGHRS and CDR2 YFSETQ. Trimming took 2 bases from V and 2 from J, leaving 13 bases between them. The CDR3 extends over 15 amino acids.

This rearrangement joins TRBV5-1 to TRBJ2-3; 9 bases agree with TRBD2. The CDR3 has 13 residues. J lost 4 bases, V lost 7 bases, and 4 bases had no gene match. CDR1 and CDR2 (germline): SGHRS, YFSETQ. The CDR3, as DNA: TGCGCCAGCGGGACTAGCCACCCAGATACGCAGTATTTT. Encoded protein: CASGTSHPDTQYF.

V is TRBV27 and J is TRBJ2-1; D remains unclear. The germline V and J ends were trimmed by 3 bases and 5 bases, with 14 bases remaining between them. The CDR3 contains 15 residues. In germline, CDR1 is MNHEY, CDR2 SMNVEV (reference sequence). The DNA of the CDR3 is TGTGCCAGCAGTTTTAGGAGCCTATTAAACAATGAGCAGTTCTTC. It yields the protein CASSFRSLLNNEQFF.

The chain combines TRBV18 with TRBJ1-5; 7 positions agree with TRBD1. CDR1 is KGHSH and CDR2 is LQKENI in the germline V gene. The CDR3 is made up of 14 amino acids. The V segment lost 6 bases and the J segment 1 base; nucleotides outside the gene matches: 3. CDR3 amino acids: CASSQQGSNQPQHF. CDR3 nucleotide sequence: TGTGCCAGCTCGCAACAGGGGAGCAATCAGCCCCAGCATTTT.

The genes are TRBV2 and TRBJ2-3; maybe TRBD2 (6 bases). The CDR3 is 18 residues long. CDR1 and CDR2 from the germline V gene are SNHLY and FYNNEI. V was shortened by 4 bases and J by 6 bases, with 26 bases between the two germline ends. The CDR3 DNA follows: TGTGCCAGCAGTGTCGAGCCCCTCGTGTCGGGAGAAGGGGATACGCAGTATTTT. Translation gives CASSVEPLVSGEGDTQYF.

The rearrangement links TRBV11-1 to TRBJ1-1; D is uncertain. V lost 2 bases, J lost 3 bases, and 10 bases lay in between. Germline CDR1 is SGHAT and CDR2 is FQDESV (reference sequence). The CDR3 extends over 14 amino acids. Written as DNA, the CDR3 is TGTGCCAGCAGCTTAAACAACGCCTACACTGAAGCTTTCTTT. Protein product: CASSLNNAYTEAFF.

The table lists this clone with a few counts. The chain links TRBV29-1 to TRBJ1-2; D is unclear. The germline V gene has CDR1 SQVTM and CDR2 ANQGSEA. Trimming cost V 4 bases and J 5 bases, with 11 bases left between them. This CDR3 spans 12 amino acids. In DNA, the CDR3 is TGCAGCGTTGTCGCTTACACATATGGCTACACCTTC. It codes for CSVVAYTYGYTF.

CDR3 loop: CASSQQPSQGGTEAFF. CDR3 DNA: TGCGCCAGCAGCCAACAACCCTCCCAGGGGGGCACTGAAGCTTTCTTT. This chain joins TRBV4-3 and TRBJ1-1; 7 bases match TRBD1. This CDR3 has 16 residues. Germline-derived CDR1 and CDR2 are LGHNA and YSLEER. Trimming at V came to 2 bases and at J to 4 bases, leaving 10 bases not matched to a gene.

This clone has more than one count but fewer than ten. The chain couples TRBV28 to TRBJ1-1; 7 bases agree with TRBD1. This CDR3 is 13 amino acids long. The germline gives CDR1 MDHEN, CDR2 SYDVKM. V shed 10 bases and J 0 bases; nucleotides not matched to a gene: 5. CDR3 sequence (DNA): TGTGCCACGGGCAGGGGGATGAACACTGAAGCTTTCTTT. It specifies CATGRGMNTEAFF.

This sequence joins TRBV9 and TRBJ2-3; TRBD2 aligns across 9 bases. Looked up from germline, CDR1 is SGDLS and CDR2 is YYNGEE. CDR3 length: 17 residues. Germline trimming cut 0 bases from V and 4 bases from J; bases unmatched to any gene: 9. CDR3 residues: CASSVGHSGSVADTQYF. The CDR3 nucleotides are TGTGCCAGCAGCGTAGGCCATAGCGGGAGTGTCGCAGATACGCAGTATTTT. The full variable domain, completed using reference TRBV9 and TRBJ2-3, is DSGVTQTPKHLITATGQRVTLRCSPRSGDLSVYWYQQSLDQGLQFLIQYYNGEERAKGNILERFSAQQFPDLHSELNLSSLELGDSALYFCASSVGHSGSVADTQYFGPGTRLTVL.

This rearrangement joins TRBV5-6 to TRBJ2-1; weak D call: TRBD1 (6 bases). This CDR3 comprises 13 residues. CDR1 is SGHDT and CDR2 is YYEEEE in the germline V gene. The germline V and J ends were trimmed by 0 bases and 8 bases, with 9 bases remaining between them. The CDR3 sequence is CASSLVGGDEQFF. CDR3 DNA: TGTGCCAGCAGCTTGGTTGGGGGCGATGAGCAGTTCTTC.

The rearrangement uses TRBV23-1 and TRBJ2-1; D not resolved. TRBV23-1 is designated an ORF whose function remains uncertain. This CDR3 spans 13 amino acids. Trimming stripped 0 bases from V and 4 bases from J, with 4 bases between. CDR3 bases: TGCGCCAGCAGTCAATCCAGGTACAATGAGCAGTTCTTC. This translates into CASSQSRYNEQFF.

V is TRBV28 and J is TRBJ1-4; the match to TRBD1 covers 7 bases. Germline loops: CDR1 MDHEN, CDR2 SYDVKM. The V segment lost 6 bases and the J segment 4 bases; nucleotides outside the gene matches: 5. CDR3 length: 14 residues. Here the CDR3 DNA reads TGTGCCAGCAGCTACGGACAGGATAATGAAAAACTGTTTTTT. Amino acids: CASSYGQDNEKLFF.

The chain combines TRBV9 with TRBJ2-5; D is ambiguous. CDR1 SGDLS and CDR2 YYNGEE come from the germline V gene. V was trimmed by 2 bases and J by 5 bases, leaving 10 bases between them. This CDR3 is built from 13 residues. The CDR3 loop is CASSVNFRETQYF. The CDR3 DNA reads as TGTGCCAGCAGCGTTAATTTCAGGGAGACCCAGTACTTC.

The chain uses TRBV12-3 or TRBV12-4 and TRBJ1-2, with D tentatively TRBD1 (5 bases). CDR3 size: 12 residues. V was cut by 2 bases and J by 4 bases, with 5 bases left in between. CDR3 loop: CASSLTGYGYTF. Here the CDR3 DNA reads TGTGCCAGCAGTTTAACAGGCTATGGCTACACCTTC.

This chain connects TRBV21-1 to TRBJ1-4; the D call of TRBD1 is as the table states it, not checked on the DNA. TRBV21-1 is noted as a pseudogene. CDR3 length: 14 amino acids. The CDR3 sequence: CASTQDTTNEKLFF. The CDR3 nucleotides read TGTGCCAGCACCCAGGATACAACTAATGAAAAACTGTTTTTT.